This T cell receptor (beta chain) was identified in a study of CD8 T cells in Susac syndrome (dated by TCRdb to between 2019 and 2020). Regarding the study in general: Whether CD8+ T cell activation and differentiation in Susac syndrome was antigen driven was tested using repertoire sequencing. The clonality of the CD8+ T cell repertoire was compared across 11 to 12 healthy donors, some 14 Susac syndrome patients and about 15 multiple sclerosis patients. Points the paper makes about the study in general: The study acknowledged that relatively few individuals were included in the TCR sequencing and HLA analysis.

In the case of this clonotype: No cognate antigen has been identified for it. Per-nucleotide qualities are absent, and no much larger clonotype sits a single base away.

High-throughput TCR beta sequencing profiled peripheral blood CD8+ and CD4+ T cells from healthy donors, Susac syndrome patients and multiple sclerosis patients. The healthy donors served as controls matched for age and sex. CD8+ TEMRA cells were enriched by FACS, while bulk CD8+ and CD4+ T cells were purified by magnetic negative isolation. Blood was drawn into EDTA tubes, processed within 24 hours, and PBMCs were isolated by density gradient centrifugation. PBMCs destined for TCR sequencing were cryopreserved in liquid nitrogen and later thawed in a 37 °C water bath. A purity of at least 90% was achieved for sorted or isolated CD4+, CD8+ and CD8+ TEMRA cells. In the germline V gene (reference sequence), CDR1 corresponds to MNHNY and CDR2 to SVGAGI. The CDR3 numbers 15 residues from cysteine through phenylalanine. CDR3 DNA is the only sequence kept; it has 45 bases, read in frame from the first base. V lost 6 bases and J lost 2 bases, and the count of bases not matched to a germline gene is 6.

RNA was extracted using the RNeasy kit, and about 0.5 to 1 ug of the RNA was reverse transcribed with random hexamers. The immunoSEQ multiplex PCR assay, which covers 54 Vbeta and 13 Jbeta segments, was used to amplify TCR beta CDR3 regions. PCR amplification bias was corrected by using a synthetic template baseline for primer optimization and computational correction. Under the source paper's analysis protocol: Only productive sequences were kept, with reads annotated to V, D and J genes according to IMGT and analyzed in immunoSEQ Analyzer. Clonality was computed as one minus Shannon entropy normalized by log2 of the number of productive unique sequences. Public and private clones were assessed among the 100 most prevalent clones of each patient and control. Susac-specific clones were defined as absent from healthy and MS cohorts, 850 to 1,300 published viral clones and other ImmuneACCESS disease sequences. Using fastp at Q25 and MiXCR, TCRdb reprocessed the public reads and kept productive beta chains. Under each unique CDR3 protein, matching rows form one entry showing the most common genes and DNA. What appears here as the V and J calls and clone size reflects TCRdb's work, not the paper's. The sample table contains roughly 110,000 distinct CDR3 sequences; only one count was recorded for about 90% of them. Clones ranked in the top ten supply roughly 0.12% of the sample.

The specimen was CD8+ T cells from PBMCs. The receptor's source is a human donor in good health. The chain is encoded by TRBV6-6 joined to TRBJ2-3, and 9 junctional nucleotides match TRBD1. The CDR3 amino acid sequence is: CASSGLQGATDTQYF. The nucleotide sequence reads TGTGCCAGCAGCGGGCTACAGGGGGCCACAGATACGCAGTATTTT.